This TCR beta chain was recovered during a study of graft-versus-host responses after intestinal transplantation. Across the whole study: Anti-thymocyte globulin induction was given to all recipients, followed by tacrolimus and steroids for 2 to 4 years. General study results and limits: Graft-donor T cell macrochimerism in patients accompanied high graft-versus-host to host-versus-graft clonal ratios in allografts. Recipient bone marrow held GvH clones, some seen earlier in ileum or blood. Early declines in HvG clones that occurred post-transplant were associated with peak circulating GvH clone levels.

This CDR3 has 14 residues. The germline gives CDR1 WNHNN, CDR2 SYGVQD (reference sequence). The ends were cut back, 10 bases at V and 2 bases at J, with 15 bases in the middle. Sequencing was performed with immunoSEQ multiplex PCR; in TCRdb, only in-frame clones are kept and a portion is missing. Of about 19,000 clones in the sample, approximately 86% were seen once. Comment on this clone: Its antigen is not identified.

This specimen consisted of PBMCs, obtained approximately 230 days after intestinal transplant. The chain uses TRBV10-1 and TRBJ2-1; D is uncertain. This receptor was obtained from a human patient who received an intestinal transplant, so some T cells may come from the graft donor. CDR3 coding DNA: TGCGCCACCTCGAGAGACTCGGCCTACAATGAGCAGTTCTTC. Protein product: CATSRDSAYNEQFF.